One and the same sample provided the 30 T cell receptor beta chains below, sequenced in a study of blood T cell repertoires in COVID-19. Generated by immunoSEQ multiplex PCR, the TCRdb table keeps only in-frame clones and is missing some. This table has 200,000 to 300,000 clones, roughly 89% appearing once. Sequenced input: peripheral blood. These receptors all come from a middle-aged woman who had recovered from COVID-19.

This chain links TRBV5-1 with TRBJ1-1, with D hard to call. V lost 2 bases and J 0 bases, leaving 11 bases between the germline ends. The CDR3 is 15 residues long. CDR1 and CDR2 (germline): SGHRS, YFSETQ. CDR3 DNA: TGCGCCAGCAGCTTTGAGGGCCCGATGAACACTGAAGCTTTCTTT. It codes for CASSFEGPMNTEAFF.

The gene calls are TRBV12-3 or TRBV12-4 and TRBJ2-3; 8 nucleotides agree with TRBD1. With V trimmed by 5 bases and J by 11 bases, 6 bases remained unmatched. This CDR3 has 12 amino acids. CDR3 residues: CASSPPGTGQYF. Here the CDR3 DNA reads TGTGCCAGCAGTCCCCCCGGGACAGGGCAGTATTTT.

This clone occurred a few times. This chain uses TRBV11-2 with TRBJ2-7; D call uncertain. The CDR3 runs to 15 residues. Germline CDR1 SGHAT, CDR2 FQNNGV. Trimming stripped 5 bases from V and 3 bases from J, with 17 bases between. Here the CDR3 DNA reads TGTGCCAGCAGCCCTCTTGGAGCCTTATACTACGAGCAGTACTTC. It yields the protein CASSPLGALYYEQYF.

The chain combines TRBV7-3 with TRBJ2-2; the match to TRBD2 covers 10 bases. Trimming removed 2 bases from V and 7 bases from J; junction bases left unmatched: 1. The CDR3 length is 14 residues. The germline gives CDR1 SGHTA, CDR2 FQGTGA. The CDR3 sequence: CASSLLAGDGELFF. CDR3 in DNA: TGTGCCAGCAGCTTACTAGCGGGGGACGGGGAGCTGTTTTTT. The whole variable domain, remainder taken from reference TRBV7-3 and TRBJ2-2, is GAGVSQTPSNKVTEKGKYVELRCDPISGHTALYWYRQSLGQGPEFLIYFQGTGAADDSGLPNDRFFAVRPEGSVSTLKIQRTERGDSAVYLCASSLLAGDGELFFGEGSRLTVL.

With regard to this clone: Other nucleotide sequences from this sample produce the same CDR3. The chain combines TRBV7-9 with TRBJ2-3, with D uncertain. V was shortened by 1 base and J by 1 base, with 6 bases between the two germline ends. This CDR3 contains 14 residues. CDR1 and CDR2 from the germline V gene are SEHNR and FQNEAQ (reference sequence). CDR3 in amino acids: CASSLDSGTDTQYF. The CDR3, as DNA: TGTGCCAGCAGCTTAGATTCCGGCACAGATACGCAGTATTTT.

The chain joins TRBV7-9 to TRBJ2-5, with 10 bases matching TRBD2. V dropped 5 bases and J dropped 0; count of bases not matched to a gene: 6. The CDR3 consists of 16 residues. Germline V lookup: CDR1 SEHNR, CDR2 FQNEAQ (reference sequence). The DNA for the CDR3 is TGTGCCAGCAGCCGTGACGGGACTAGCGACCAAGAGACCCAGTACTTC. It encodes CASSRDGTSDQETQYF.

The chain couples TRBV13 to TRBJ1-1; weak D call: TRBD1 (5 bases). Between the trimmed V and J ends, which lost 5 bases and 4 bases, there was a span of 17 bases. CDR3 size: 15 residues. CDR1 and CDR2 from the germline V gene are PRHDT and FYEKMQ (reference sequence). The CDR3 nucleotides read TGTGCCAGCAGCCGTAGACAGCGAGTCAGCACTGAAGCTTTCTTT. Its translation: CASSRRQRVSTEAFF.

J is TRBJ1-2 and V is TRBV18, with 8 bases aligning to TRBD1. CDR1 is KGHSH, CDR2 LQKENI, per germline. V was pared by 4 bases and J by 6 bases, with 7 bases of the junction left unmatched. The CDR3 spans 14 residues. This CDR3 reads CASSLDRGTHGYTF. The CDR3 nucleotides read TGTGCCAGCTCACTTGACAGGGGCACACATGGCTACACCTTC.

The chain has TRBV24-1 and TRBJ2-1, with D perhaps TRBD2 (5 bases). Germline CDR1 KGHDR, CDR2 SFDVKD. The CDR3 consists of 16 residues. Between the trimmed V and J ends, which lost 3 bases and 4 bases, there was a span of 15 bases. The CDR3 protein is CATSDRRGSPYNEQFF. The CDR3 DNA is TGTGCCACCAGTGATCGTCGGGGTTCCCCTTACAATGAGCAGTTCTTC.

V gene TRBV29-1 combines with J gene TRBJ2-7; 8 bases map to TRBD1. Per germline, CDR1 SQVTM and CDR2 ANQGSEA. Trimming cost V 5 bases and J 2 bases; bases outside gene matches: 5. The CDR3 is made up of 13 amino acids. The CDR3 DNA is TGCAGCGTTTCAAACAGGGGGGCCTACGAGCAGTACTTC. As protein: CSVSNRGAYEQYF.

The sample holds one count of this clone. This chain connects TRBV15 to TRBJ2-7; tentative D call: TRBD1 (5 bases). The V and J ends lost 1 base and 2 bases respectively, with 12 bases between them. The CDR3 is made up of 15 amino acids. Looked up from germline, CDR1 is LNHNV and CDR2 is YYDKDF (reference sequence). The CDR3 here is CATSRARAGTYEQYF. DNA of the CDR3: TGTGCCACCAGCAGAGCACGCGCAGGGACCTACGAGCAGTACTTC.

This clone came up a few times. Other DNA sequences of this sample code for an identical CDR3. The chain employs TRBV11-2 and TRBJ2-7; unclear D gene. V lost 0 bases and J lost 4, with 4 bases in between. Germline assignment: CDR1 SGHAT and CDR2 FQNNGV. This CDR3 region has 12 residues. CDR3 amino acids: CASSLDRYEQYF. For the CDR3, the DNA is TGTGCCAGCAGCTTAGACAGGTACGAGCAGTACTTC.

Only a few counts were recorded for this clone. CDR3 sequence reads: CASSPGQGLFSGANVLTF. In nucleotides, the CDR3 is TGTGCCAGCAGTCCGGGACAGGGTCTTTTCTCTGGGGCCAACGTCCTGACTTTC. This sequence joins TRBV6-2 or TRBV6-3 and TRBJ2-6; 9 positions match TRBD1. Losses at the gene ends were 5 bases for V and 0 bases for J; bases not matched to a gene: 8. Germline V CDR1 and CDR2: MNHEY, SVGEGT. The CDR3 runs to 18 residues.

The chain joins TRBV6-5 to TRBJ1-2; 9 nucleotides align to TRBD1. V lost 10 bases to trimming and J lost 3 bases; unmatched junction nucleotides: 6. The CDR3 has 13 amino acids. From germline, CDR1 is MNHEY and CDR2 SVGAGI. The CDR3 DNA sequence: TGTGCCAACCGGGACAGGGACCACTATGGCTACACCTTC. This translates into CANRDRDHYGYTF.

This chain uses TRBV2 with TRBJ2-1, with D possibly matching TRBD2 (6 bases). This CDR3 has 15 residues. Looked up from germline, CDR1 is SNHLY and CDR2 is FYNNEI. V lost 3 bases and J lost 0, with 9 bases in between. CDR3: CASSDPGSSYNEQFF. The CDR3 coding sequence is TGTGCCAGCAGTGACCCCGGGAGCTCCTACAATGAGCAGTTCTTC. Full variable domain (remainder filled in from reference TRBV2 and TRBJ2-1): EPEVTQTPSHQVTQMGQEVILRCVPISNHLYFYWYRQILGQKVEFLVSFYNNEISEKSEIFDDQFSVERPDGSNFTLKIRSTKLEDSAMYFCASSDPGSSYNEQFFGPGTRLTVL.

The CDR3 region is CASSSPSGTGENRAFF. The CDR3 DNA reads as TGTGCCAGCAGCTCTCCCTCCGGGACAGGGGAAAATCGGGCTTTCTTT. The V call is TRBV5-5, the J call TRBJ1-1; 10 bases are shared with TRBD1. The junction had 16 bases not matched to a gene; V was cut back by 3 bases and J by 11 bases. The germline V gene encodes CDR1 SGHKS and CDR2 YYEKEE (reference sequence). The CDR3 is 16 amino acids. Using reference TRBV5-5 and TRBJ1-1 for the parts outside the CDR3, the full variable domain is DAGVTQSPTHLIKTRGQQVTLRCSPISGHKSVSWYQQVLGQGPQFIFQYYEKEERGRGNFPDRFSARQFPNYSSELNVNALLLGDSALYLCASSSPSGTGENRAFFGQGTRLTVV.

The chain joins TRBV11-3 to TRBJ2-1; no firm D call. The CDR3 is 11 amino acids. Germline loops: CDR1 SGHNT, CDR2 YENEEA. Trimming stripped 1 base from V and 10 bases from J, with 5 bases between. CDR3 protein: CASSLGPEQFF. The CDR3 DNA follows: TGTGCCAGCAGCTTAGGGCCCGAGCAGTTCTTC.

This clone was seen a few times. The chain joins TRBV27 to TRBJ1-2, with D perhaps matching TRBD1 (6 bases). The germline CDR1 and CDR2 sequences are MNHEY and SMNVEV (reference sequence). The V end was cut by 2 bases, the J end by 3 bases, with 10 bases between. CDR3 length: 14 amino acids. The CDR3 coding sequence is TGTGCCAGCAGTTTAGCCGGACAGTACTATGGCTACACCTTC. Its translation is CASSLAGQYYGYTF.

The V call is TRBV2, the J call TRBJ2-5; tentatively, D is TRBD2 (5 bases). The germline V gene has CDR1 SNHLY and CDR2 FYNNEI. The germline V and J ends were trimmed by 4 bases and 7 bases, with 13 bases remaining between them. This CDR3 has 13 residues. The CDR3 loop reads CASSVIIGGTQYF. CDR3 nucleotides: TGTGCCAGCAGTGTGATAATAGGAGGGACCCAGTACTTC.

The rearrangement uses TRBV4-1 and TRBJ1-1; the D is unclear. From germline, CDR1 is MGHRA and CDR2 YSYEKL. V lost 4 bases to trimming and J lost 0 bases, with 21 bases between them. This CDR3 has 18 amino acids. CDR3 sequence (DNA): TGCGCCAGCAGCCCACGGCCGGACGAGGGCAGCTTGAACACTGAAGCTTTCTTT. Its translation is CASSPRPDEGSLNTEAFF.

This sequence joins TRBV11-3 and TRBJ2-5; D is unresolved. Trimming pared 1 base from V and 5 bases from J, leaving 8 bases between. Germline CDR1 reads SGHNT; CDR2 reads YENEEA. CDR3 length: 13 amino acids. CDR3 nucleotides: TGTGCCAGCAGCTTAGGGAGTTCCGAGACCCAGTACTTC. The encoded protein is CASSLGSSETQYF.

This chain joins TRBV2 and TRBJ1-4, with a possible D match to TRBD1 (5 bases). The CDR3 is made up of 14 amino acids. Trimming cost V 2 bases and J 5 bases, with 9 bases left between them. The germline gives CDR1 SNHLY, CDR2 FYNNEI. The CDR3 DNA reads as TGTGCCAGCAGTGAATGGGGGGGGAATGAAAAACTGTTTTTT. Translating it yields CASSEWGGNEKLFF.

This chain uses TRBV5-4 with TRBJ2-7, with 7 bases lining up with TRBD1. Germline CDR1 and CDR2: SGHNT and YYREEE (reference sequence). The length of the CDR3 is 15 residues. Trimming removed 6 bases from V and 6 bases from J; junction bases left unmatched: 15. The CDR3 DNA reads TGTGCCAGCAAGATCGCCGGGACAGCCACCGGCGAGCAGTACTTC. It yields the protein CASKIAGTATGEQYF.

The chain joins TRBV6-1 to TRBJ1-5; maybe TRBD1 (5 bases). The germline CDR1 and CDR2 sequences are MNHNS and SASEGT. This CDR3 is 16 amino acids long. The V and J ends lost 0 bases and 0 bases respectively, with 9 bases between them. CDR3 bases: TGTGCCAGCAGTGAAGCGCCTAGGGGTAGCAATCAGCCCCAGCATTTT. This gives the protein CASSEAPRGSNQPQHF.

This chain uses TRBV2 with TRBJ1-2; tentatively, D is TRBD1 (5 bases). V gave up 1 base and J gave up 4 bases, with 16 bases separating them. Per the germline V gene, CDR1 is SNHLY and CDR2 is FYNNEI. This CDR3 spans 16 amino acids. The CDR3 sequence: CASSEGTGMSAYGYTF. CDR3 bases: TGTGCCAGCAGTGAAGGTACAGGAATGTCAGCCTATGGCTACACCTTC.

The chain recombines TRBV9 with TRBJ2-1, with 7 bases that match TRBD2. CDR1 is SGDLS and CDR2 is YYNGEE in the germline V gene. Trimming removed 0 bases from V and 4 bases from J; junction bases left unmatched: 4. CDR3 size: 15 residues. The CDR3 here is CASSVASGTYNEQFF. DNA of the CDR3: TGTGCCAGCAGCGTAGCTAGCGGCACTTACAATGAGCAGTTCTTC.

CDR3 sequence reads: CASSQDIGQPQHF. For the CDR3, the DNA is TGTGCCAGCAGCCAAGATATTGGCCAGCCCCAGCATTTT. The gene calls are TRBV4-2 and TRBJ1-5; D is uncertain. This CDR3 has 13 residues. Germline CDR1 and CDR2: LGHNA and YNFKEQ. The V end lost 0 bases, the J end lost 7 bases, and 7 bases lay between the germline ends.

The CDR3 is CASARADQPQHF. The CDR3, as DNA: TGTGCCAGCGCCAGGGCGGATCAGCCCCAGCATTTT. This chain uses TRBV6-1 with TRBJ1-5, with D maybe TRBD1 (5 bases). Per germline, CDR1 MNHNS and CDR2 SASEGT. The CDR3 length is 12 residues. Trimming removed 8 bases at V and 5 bases at J, with 10 bases between.

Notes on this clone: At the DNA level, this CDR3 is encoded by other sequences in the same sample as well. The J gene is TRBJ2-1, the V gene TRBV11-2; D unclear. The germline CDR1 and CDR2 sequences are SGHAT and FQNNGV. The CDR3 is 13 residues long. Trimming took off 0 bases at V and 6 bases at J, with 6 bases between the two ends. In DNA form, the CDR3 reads TGTGCCAGCAGCTTAGACAGAGGCAATGAGCAGTTCTTC. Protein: CASSLDRGNEQFF.

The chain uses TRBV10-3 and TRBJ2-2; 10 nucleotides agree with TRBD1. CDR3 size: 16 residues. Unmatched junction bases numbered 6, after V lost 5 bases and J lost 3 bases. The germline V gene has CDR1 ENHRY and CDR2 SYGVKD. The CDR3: CAISTGTGDDTGELFF. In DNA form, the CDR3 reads TGTGCCATCAGTACCGGGACAGGGGACGACACCGGGGAGCTGTTTTTT.